The 30 T cell receptor beta chains below come from one sample, sequenced in a study of CXCR3-negative and CXCR3-positive naive CD8 T cells. General study findings and limits: CXCR3-negative naive cells had less hydrophobic TRB CDR3s than did CXCR3-positive naive cells.

No antigen has been identified for these receptors. The study made its TRB cDNA libraries by 5' RACE, adding UMI labels. For each CDR3 protein, TCRdb gives one entry from its re-call of the 5' RACE reads, without DNA. Found here are 50,000 to 60,000 distinct CDR3 sequences; the top ten clones hold around 0.5%. Sequenced material: naive CXCR3+ CD8+ T cells from blood. Stated subset: CD45RO-CCR7+CD27+CD95- naive CD8+ T cells expressing CXCR3 (TNR3+). These receptors originate from a human donor in good health. Some clones in this sample may be carry-over from other donors' samples.

The chain links TRBV5-6 to TRBJ2-7; TCRdb's D call of TRBD1 is untestable without DNA. The CDR3 totals 15 residues. Per germline, CDR1 SGHDT and CDR2 YYEEEE. CDR3 sequence reads: CASSPDRMSSYEQYF.

This sequence joins TRBV20-1 and TRBJ1-3. Looked up from germline, CDR1 is DFQATT and CDR2 is SNEGSKA (reference sequence). The CDR3 runs 15 residues. The CDR3 sequence is CSARDFGEMENTIYF.

J is TRBJ1-4 and V is TRBV7-8; TCRdb names TRBD1, which stays unverified in the absence of DNA. The CDR3 is 16 residues long. Germline CDR1 reads SGHVS; CDR2 reads FQNEAQ. CDR3 region: CASSLAPPATNEKLFF.

The chain carries TRBV7-9 and TRBJ2-5. CDR3 length: 13 amino acids. Germline V gene sequence: CDR1 SEHNR, CDR2 FQNEAQ (reference sequence). The CDR3 here is CASSSGDQETQYF.

V is TRBV27 and J is TRBJ2-1; with no DNA, the TCRdb D assignment of TRBD1 cannot be verified. The CDR3 runs 15 residues. Germline CDR1 and CDR2: MNHEY and SMNVEV (reference sequence). CDR3 loop: CASSVGTGLDNEQFF.

This chain connects TRBV5-1 to TRBJ2-4; TCRdb's D gene call, TRBD1, goes unchecked for lack of DNA. Germline V gene sequence: CDR1 SGHRS, CDR2 YFSETQ. The CDR3 is made up of 14 amino acids. CDR3 in amino acids: CASKVGTALNIQYF.

The chain joins TRBV25-1 to TRBJ2-5. CDR1 and CDR2 from the germline V gene are MGHDK and SYGVNS. The CDR3 length is 15 residues. CDR3 amino acids: CASSGVRGRQETQYF.

The chain has TRBV7-2 and TRBJ2-7; TCRdb's D call of TRBD2 is untestable without DNA. This CDR3 is built from 14 residues. Germline V CDR1 and CDR2: SGHTA, FQGNSA. CDR3 region: CASTSSGGPYEQYF.

The chain couples TRBV11-2 to TRBJ2-3; there is no DNA to check the TCRdb D call of TRBD1. From germline, CDR1 is SGHAT and CDR2 FQNNGV. This CDR3 comprises 15 residues. The CDR3 spells CASSLVWGLTDTQYF.

The rearrangement joins TRBV6-4 to TRBJ1-1. This CDR3 has 15 residues. Per the germline V gene, CDR1 is MRHNA and CDR2 is SNTAGT. CDR3 sequence reads: CASSDSTEDLTEAFF.

The rearrangement links TRBV15 to TRBJ2-2; there is no DNA to check the TCRdb D call of TRBD1. Germline V gene data show CDR1 as LNHNV and CDR2 as YYDKDF (reference sequence). The CDR3 is made up of 14 amino acids. CDR3 region: CATRGGLDTGELFF.

This chain connects TRBV7-6 to TRBJ1-4; the D call of TRBD1 rests on TCRdb alone, since no DNA is present to check it. The CDR3 contains 13 residues. Germline lookup yields CDR1 SGHVS and CDR2 FNYEAQ. The CDR3 is CASSPPANEKLFF.

V gene TRBV4-1 combines with J gene TRBJ2-3; with no DNA, the TCRdb D assignment of TRBD2 cannot be verified. Germline V gene data show CDR1 as MGHRA and CDR2 as YSYEKL. The CDR3 is made up of 17 amino acids. The CDR3 loop is CASSQTLTSGGLDTQYF.

This chain joins TRBV4-1 and TRBJ1-5. Germline-derived CDR1 and CDR2 are MGHRA and YSYEKL. CDR3 length equals 15 residues. The CDR3 loop reads CASSQTGLSNQPQHF.

The V call is TRBV20-1, the J call TRBJ1-2. The CDR3 has 11 residues. The V gene's germline CDR1 is DFQATT and CDR2 SNEGSKA (reference sequence). The CDR3 loop reads CSARNDYGYTF.

The chain carries TRBV13 and TRBJ1-1; without DNA, the TCRdb call of TRBD1 cannot be checked. Germline V gives CDR1 PRHDT, CDR2 FYEKMQ (reference sequence). The CDR3 extends over 16 amino acids. Here the CDR3 reads CASSAGTGGWDTEAFF.

This chain uses TRBV27 with TRBJ2-1; TCRdb reports TRBD2, a call that lacks DNA to check it against. CDR3 size: 14 residues. CDR1 MNHEY and CDR2 SMNVEV come from the germline V gene (reference sequence). The CDR3 here is CASRPSGGAFEQFF.

The chain recombines TRBV9 with TRBJ2-7; the TRBD1 assignment by TCRdb is unverifiable without DNA. The length of the CDR3 is 14 residues. Per germline, CDR1 SGDLS and CDR2 YYNGEE. The CDR3 protein is CASSVGTGYEEQYF.

This chain links TRBV6-2 or TRBV6-3 with TRBJ1-2. This CDR3 contains 13 residues. Germline assignment: CDR1 MNHEY and CDR2 SVGEGT. The CDR3 here is CASSPVDRYGYTF.

This rearrangement joins TRBV29-1 to TRBJ1-5; the D call from TCRdb, TRBD1, cannot be confirmed without DNA. This CDR3 has 16 amino acids. Germline-derived CDR1 and CDR2 are SQVTM and ANQGSEA. The CDR3 region is CSVEVRGQNSNQPQHF.

The gene calls are TRBV7-3 and TRBJ2-1. Germline-derived CDR1 and CDR2 are SGHTA and FQGTGA. The CDR3 loop spans 14 amino acids. The CDR3 sequence is CASSPRDYYNEQFF.

The chain employs TRBV12-3 or TRBV12-4 and TRBJ2-5; the D call of TRBD2 rests on TCRdb alone, since no DNA is present to check it. The CDR3 loop spans 14 amino acids. CDR3 protein: CASTLEGVHETQYF.

The chain uses TRBV12-3 or TRBV12-4 and TRBJ2-6. The CDR3 has 16 residues. The CDR3: CASSLILSSGANVLTF.

V and J are TRBV7-9 and TRBJ2-3; TCRdb outputs TRBD2, but without DNA this stays unchecked. The CDR3 is 15 amino acids. Germline lookup yields CDR1 SEHNR and CDR2 FQNEAQ (reference sequence). The CDR3 spells CASSWFTSEADTQYF.

V is TRBV20-1 and J is TRBJ1-3; TCRdb lists TRBD1, though no DNA is available to test this call. This CDR3 comprises 16 residues. The germline gives CDR1 DFQATT, CDR2 SNEGSKA (reference sequence). The CDR3 sequence is CSARGLHALSGNTIYF.

The chain joins TRBV7-9 to TRBJ2-7. The CDR3 runs 15 residues. Germline loops: CDR1 SEHNR, CDR2 FQNEAQ (reference sequence). The CDR3 sequence: CASSYLLGAAYEQYF.

The rearrangement links TRBV10-3 to TRBJ1-2; with no DNA, the TCRdb D assignment of TRBD1 cannot be verified. CDR3 length: 14 amino acids. CDR1 is ENHRY, CDR2 SYGVKD, per germline. CDR3: CAISEGGIDYGYTF.

CDR3 sequence: CASSEPDRGQGYGYTF. The rearrangement links TRBV10-1 to TRBJ1-2; TCRdb returns TRBD1, unconfirmable since there is no DNA. Germline V gene lookup returns CDR1 WNHNN and CDR2 SYGVQD (reference sequence). The CDR3 consists of 16 residues.

V gene TRBV13 combines with J gene TRBJ1-3. Germline CDR1 reads PRHDT; CDR2 reads FYEKMQ (reference sequence). The CDR3 length is 14 residues. The CDR3 sequence is CASSLQVSGNTIYF.

This chain connects TRBV24-1 to TRBJ2-1. The germline gives CDR1 KGHDR, CDR2 SFDVKD. The CDR3 is 12 amino acids. CDR3 residues: CATSDLTREQFF.